These 6 T cell receptor beta chains were all obtained from the same sample, sequenced in a study of T cells after posttransplantation cyclophosphamide. This table comes from immunoSEQ multiplex PCR, and its TCRdb copy is limited to in-frame clones, with some not included. The sample has tens of thousands of clones, 78% seen once. Cyclophosphamide on days +3 and +4 followed busulfan-fludarabine conditioning and a marrow graft. This material consisted of CD4+ T cells sorted from blood, taken approximately 2,000 days after a stem cell transplant with posttransplant cyclophosphamide. These receptors were obtained from a female patient in her forties who received an allogeneic stem cell transplant from a related donor, was CMV-positive, and had no GVHD. Some T cells could come from the graft donor.

The rearrangement joins TRBV5-1 to TRBJ2-1; D might be TRBD1 (5 bases). Germline V gene lookup returns CDR1 SGHRS and CDR2 YFSETQ. This CDR3 region has 16 residues. V lost 3 bases to trimming and J lost 7 bases, with 20 bases between them. The CDR3 reads CASSSVGDFRRNEQFF. CDR3 in DNA: TGCGCCAGCAGCTCGGTAGGGGATTTTCGACGGAATGAGCAGTTCTTC. Complete variable domain (other parts from reference TRBV5-1 and TRBJ2-1): KAGVTQTPRYLIKTRGQQVTLSCSPISGHRSVSWYQQTPGQGLQFLFEYFSETQRNKGNFPGRFSGRQFSNSRSEMNVSTLELGDSALYLCASSSVGDFRRNEQFFGPGTRLTVL.

The rearrangement uses TRBV4-1 and TRBJ1-2; D is possibly TRBD1 (5 bases). Germline CDR1 MGHRA, CDR2 YSYEKL. The ends were cut back, 1 base at V and 8 bases at J, with 17 bases in the middle. This CDR3 spans 15 amino acids. This chain's CDR3 is CASSQGQHSERGYTF. CDR3 DNA sequence: TGCGCCAGCAGCCAAGGACAGCATTCGGAACGAGGCTACACCTTC.

The chain employs TRBV6-5 and TRBJ2-3; D may be TRBD1 (6 bases). V shed 6 bases and J shed 3 bases, with 7 bases lying between them. The CDR3 covers 12 residues. The V gene's germline CDR1 is MNHEY and CDR2 SVGAGI. CDR3 in amino acids: CASRQGTDTQYF. CDR3 bases: TGTGCCAGCAGACAGGGTACAGATACGCAGTATTTT.

The V and J genes are TRBV16 and TRBJ1-1; possibly TRBD1 for D (6 bases). This CDR3 contains 17 residues. The ends were cut back, 1 base at V and 5 bases at J, with 20 bases in the middle. Per germline, CDR1 KGHSY and CDR2 FQNENV. Here the CDR3 DNA reads TGTGCCAGCAGCCAATTAGGCGAGGGGAGGGGGAAAACTGAAGCTTTCTTT. Its protein product is CASSQLGEGRGKTEAFF.

This chain joins TRBV4-1 and TRBJ2-1; no firm D call. The germline gives CDR1 MGHRA, CDR2 YSYEKL. The CDR3 has 11 amino acids. V lost 3 bases, J lost 10 bases, and 7 bases lay in between. CDR3 sequence: CASSQAGEQFF. The CDR3 DNA sequence: TGCGCCAGCAGCCAGGCCGGGGAGCAGTTCTTC.

V gene TRBV14 combines with J gene TRBJ1-3; TRBD1 is a possible D gene (5 bases). CDR3 length: 16 amino acids. CDR1 and CDR2 from the germline V gene are SGHDN and FVKESK. Trimming left V 4 bases short and J 0 bases short, with 13 bases between. This chain's CDR3 is CASSLKHGGSGNTIYF. CDR3 nucleotide sequence: TGTGCCAGCAGCCTCAAGCACGGGGGCTCTGGAAACACCATATATTTT.